The TCR beta chain under discussion was sequenced for a study of tumor T cells in aggressive B-cell lymphoma. Germline CDR1 and CDR2: SGHTA and FQGNSA. V lost 3 bases, J lost 5 bases, and 17 bases lay in between. The CDR3 length is 15 residues. The protocol was immunoSEQ multiplex PCR, while the TCRdb copy is restricted to in-frame clones and leaves out a portion. This sample has approximately 2,500 clones; 82% occur once, and the top ten carry 3.5% to 4.5%. The TCR was taken from an adult with diffuse large B cell lymphoma. The sample was tumor tissue. The rearrangement joins TRBV7-2 to TRBJ2-7; tentative D call: TRBD1 (7 bases). CDR3 residues: CASSFGAGGLHEQYF. CDR3 DNA: TGTGCCAGCAGCTTCGGGGCAGGGGGGCTGCACGAGCAGTACTTC.